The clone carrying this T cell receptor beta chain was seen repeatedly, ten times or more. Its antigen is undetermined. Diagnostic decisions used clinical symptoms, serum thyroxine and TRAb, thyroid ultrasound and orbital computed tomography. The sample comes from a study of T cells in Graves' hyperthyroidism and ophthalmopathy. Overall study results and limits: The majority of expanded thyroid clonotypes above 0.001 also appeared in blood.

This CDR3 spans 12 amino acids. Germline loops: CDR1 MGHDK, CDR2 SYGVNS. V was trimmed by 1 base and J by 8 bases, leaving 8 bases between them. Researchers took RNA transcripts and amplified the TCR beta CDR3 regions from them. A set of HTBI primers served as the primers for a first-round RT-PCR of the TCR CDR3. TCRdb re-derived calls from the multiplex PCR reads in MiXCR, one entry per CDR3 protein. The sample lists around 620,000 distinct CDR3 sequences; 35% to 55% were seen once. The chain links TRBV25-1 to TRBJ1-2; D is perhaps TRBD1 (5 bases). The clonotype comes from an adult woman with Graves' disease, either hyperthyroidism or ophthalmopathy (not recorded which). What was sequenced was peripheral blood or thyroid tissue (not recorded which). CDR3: CASSEWGKGYTF. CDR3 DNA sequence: TGTGCCAGCAGTGAATGGGGGAAAGGCTACACCTTC.